This T cell receptor beta chain was sequenced in a study of cytomegalovirus exposure and HLA in healthy donors. Healthy bone marrow donors formed the donor group. Trimming took off 5 bases at V and 3 bases at J, with 17 bases between the two ends. Germline-derived CDR1 and CDR2 are LNHNV and YYDKDF (reference sequence). This CDR3 has 16 residues. Overall study results and limits: It was reported that TCR beta sequences correctly inferred the HLA-A and HLA-B alleles for most subjects.

The PCR employed 60 Vbeta primers together with 13 Jbeta primers. The authors' processing: An analysis that came later counted some 81 million unique TCR beta chains, 10 million to 11 million shared. The data were produced by immunoSEQ multiplex PCR, yet TCRdb's version contains in-frame clones alone and is incomplete. Clonal size and the V and J genes are those of that table, whereas D and trimming came from the DNA. Altogether approximately 140,000 clones are present, around 75% being singletons, with the ten largest covering more than 2.5%. Details on this clone: Its cognate antigen is unknown.

The chain uses TRBV15 and TRBJ2-4; tentatively, D is TRBD2 (5 bases). This TCR came from a middle-aged man in good health and CMV-seronegative. Sequenced sample: PBMCs. The CDR3 sequence: CATSGYGLGSKNIQYF. Written as DNA, the CDR3 is TGTGCCACCAGCGGTTATGGACTGGGGAGCAAAAACATTCAGTACTTC.